This T cell receptor (beta chain) was documented in a study of blood T cell repertoires in COVID-19. Trimming removed 4 bases at V and 1 base at J, with 11 bases between. The germline gives CDR1 SGHKS, CDR2 YYEKEE (reference sequence). This CDR3 has 14 residues. Profiled with immunoSEQ multiplex PCR; TCRdb holds only in-frame clones, not every one. The table includes 220,000 or so clones, around 91% detected once. The TCR sequence derives from a man aged 25-45 years who had been exposed to COVID-19. Material: PBMCs or T cells enriched from blood (not recorded which). The rearrangement links TRBV5-5 to TRBJ1-1; D perhaps matches TRBD1 (6 bases). The CDR3 DNA reads TGTGCCAGCAGCAAGGACAGAAAGAACACTGAAGCTTTCTTT. The encoded protein is CASSKDRKNTEAFF.